The 14 T cell receptor beta chains given below trace back to one sample, sequenced in a study of long-term antiretroviral therapy in people with HIV. The assay used was immunoSEQ (version v3.0), run at survey level. Assay: immunoSEQ multiplex PCR; the TCRdb copy retains only in-frame clones and omits some. The sample holds about 30,000 clones, approximately 80% seen once. This specimen was unsorted PBMCs, taken 3 years after starting antiretroviral therapy. These receptor sequences come from a man aged 35 to 55 with HIV.

The chain recombines TRBV5-1 with TRBJ2-7; 8 nucleotides align to TRBD2. The trim removed 0 bases at V and 8 bases at J, leaving 13 bases unmatched. Germline CDR1 and CDR2: SGHRS and YFSETQ. There are 16 residues in the CDR3. Here the CDR3 reads CASSLDAESGGPKQYF. CDR3 sequence (DNA): TGCGCCAGCAGCTTGGATGCCGAGTCGGGAGGGCCCAAGCAGTACTTC.

The chain employs TRBV2 and TRBJ2-5, with D unclear. Germline loops: CDR1 SNHLY, CDR2 FYNNEI. Trimming left V 1 base short and J 5 bases short, with 8 bases between. The CDR3 length is 13 residues. Here the CDR3 reads CASSEGPQETQYF. CDR3 nucleotide sequence: TGTGCCAGCAGTGAAGGACCCCAGGAGACCCAGTACTTC.

The rearrangement uses TRBV27 and TRBJ2-7; D uncertain. CDR3 length: 16 residues. Germline V CDR1 and CDR2: MNHEY, SMNVEV (reference sequence). Trimming removed 5 bases from V and 4 bases from J, with 21 bases in between. This CDR3 is CASSRYSYAQDYEQYF. Here the CDR3 DNA reads TGTGCCAGCAGTAGATATTCCTACGCGCAAGATTACGAGCAGTACTTC.

This clone has more than one count but fewer than ten. This sequence joins TRBV5-6 and TRBJ1-1; D is possibly TRBD1 (5 bases). In germline, CDR1 is SGHDT, CDR2 YYEEEE. V was pared by 3 bases and J by 6 bases, with 12 bases between. This CDR3 region has 13 residues. CDR3 nucleotide sequence: TGTGCCAGCAGCTCCCTGACAGTTTCTGAAGCTTTCTTT. Translation: CASSSLTVSEAFF.

J is TRBJ1-1 and V is TRBV5-4, with TRBD1 as a possible D gene (5 bases). CDR3 length equals 14 residues. CDR1 and CDR2 (germline): SGHNT, YYREEE (reference sequence). V lost 3 bases and J lost 5, with 14 bases in between. As DNA, the CDR3 is TGTGCCAGCAGCTCCCAGGAGGGGCGGACTGAAGCTTTCTTT. It translates to CASSSQEGRTEAFF. The variable domain in full, completed from reference TRBV5-4 and TRBJ1-1, reads ETGVTQSPTHLIKTRGQQVTLRCSSQSGHNTVSWYQQALGQGPQFIFQYYREEENGRGNFPPRFSGLQFPNYSSELNVNALELDDSALYLCASSSQEGRTEAFFGQGTRLTVV.

The chain employs TRBV27 and TRBJ2-5, with 10 bases that match TRBD1. The CDR3 is 16 residues long. Germline V CDR1 and CDR2: MNHEY, SMNVEV (reference sequence). V shed 4 bases and J 1 base; nucleotides not matched to a gene: 6. The CDR3 DNA is TGTGCCAGCAGTTCACTCCGGGACAGGGGCCAAGAGACCCAGTACTTC. Translating gives CASSSLRDRGQETQYF.

The chain carries TRBV4-3 and TRBJ2-3; D not resolved. Germline CDR1 is LGHNA and CDR2 is YSLEER. Deletions cut 8 bases from V and 6 bases from J, with 9 bases between. CDR3 size: 11 residues. The DNA for the CDR3 is TGCGCCAGCCGATCTGCCGATACGCAGTATTTT. Translation: CASRSADTQYF.

V and J are TRBV5-1 and TRBJ2-1; TRBD2 might be the D (6 bases). V lost 4 bases to trimming and J lost 0 bases, with 23 bases between them. The CDR3 covers 19 residues. The V gene's germline CDR1 is SGHRS and CDR2 YFSETQ. The CDR3 region is CASSVKSGRSTPSYNEQFF. Here the CDR3 DNA reads TGCGCCAGCAGCGTGAAAAGCGGGCGGTCCACACCCTCCTACAATGAGCAGTTCTTC.

The chain has TRBV5-4 and TRBJ2-3; D may be TRBD2 (6 bases). V lost 3 bases, J lost 5 bases, and 7 bases lay in between. CDR1 and CDR2 from the germline V gene are SGHNT and YYREEE (reference sequence). The CDR3 contains 12 residues. The CDR3 DNA reads TGTGCCAGCAGCTGGGACTTAGATACGCAGTATTTT. It yields the protein CASSWDLDTQYF.

The chain combines TRBV28 with TRBJ2-7, with 8 bases aligning to TRBD2. CDR1 and CDR2 from the germline V gene are MDHEN and SYDVKM. This CDR3 region has 14 residues. V was clipped by 4 bases and J by 2 bases; unmatched bases: 4. The CDR3 region is CASSSLADTYEQYF. CDR3 sequence (DNA): TGTGCCAGCAGTTCACTAGCGGACACCTACGAGCAGTACTTC.

The rearrangement links TRBV18 to TRBJ2-5; D remains ambiguous. The ends were cut back, 3 bases at V and 0 bases at J, with 8 bases in the middle. Germline V gene lookup returns CDR1 KGHSH and CDR2 LQKENI. This CDR3 spans 14 amino acids. CDR3 in amino acids: CASSPLKDQETQYF. CDR3 in DNA: TGTGCCAGCTCACCGCTGAAAGACCAAGAGACCCAGTACTTC.

The chain employs TRBV2 and TRBJ1-1; 7 nucleotides line up with TRBD1. V shed 8 bases and J 5 bases; nucleotides not matched to a gene: 8. Germline V gene lookup returns CDR1 SNHLY and CDR2 FYNNEI. The CDR3 loop spans 13 amino acids. The CDR3 protein is CASSGGDGTEAFF. In DNA form, the CDR3 reads TGTGCCAGCTCAGGGGGTGATGGGACTGAAGCTTTCTTT. The whole variable domain, filled in from reference TRBV2 and TRBJ1-1, reads EPEVTQTPSHQVTQMGQEVILRCVPISNHLYFYWYRQILGQKVEFLVSFYNNEISEKSEIFDDQFSVERPDGSNFTLKIRSTKLEDSAMYFCASSGGDGTEAFFGQGTRLTVV.

This rearrangement joins TRBV29-1 to TRBJ2-2; TRBD2 matches at 8 bases. The V and J ends lost 6 bases and 2 bases, in that order; junction bases with no gene match: 5. The CDR3 is 14 residues long. Germline CDR1 is SQVTM and CDR2 is ANQGSEA. The CDR3 is CSVRTSGNTGELFF. The CDR3 coding sequence is TGCAGCGTGCGTACTAGCGGTAACACCGGGGAGCTGTTTTTT.

The chain has TRBV10-3 and TRBJ1-5; 10 bases match TRBD1. This CDR3 has 13 residues. The V gene end was trimmed by 6 bases and the J gene end by 7 bases; junction bases not matched to a gene: 3. Germline V CDR1 and CDR2: ENHRY, SYGVKD. CDR3: CAIRTGQGQPQHF. CDR3 in DNA: TGTGCCATCAGGACGGGACAGGGGCAGCCCCAGCATTTT.